What follows are 23 T cell receptor beta chains derived from one specimen sequenced in a study of CD8 T cells in Susac syndrome. Random hexamers were used to reverse transcribe roughly 0.45 to 1 ug of RNA. TCRdb itself ran the immunoSEQ multiplex PCR reads through MiXCR, one entry per CDR3 protein. The sample contains 300,000 to 350,000 distinct CDR3 sequences, around 90% of which appear only once. The sequencing sample was made of CD4+ T cells from PBMCs. Receptors originate from a human donor with multiple sclerosis.

The V call is TRBV5-1, the J call TRBJ2-5; perhaps D is TRBD1 or TRBD2 (5 bases each). This CDR3 is built from 13 residues. Germline CDR1 reads SGHRS; CDR2 reads YFSETQ. Trimming took off 3 bases at V and 3 bases at J, with 9 bases between the two ends. The CDR3 nucleotides are TGCGCCAGCAGCTGGGGACCGAAAGAGACCCAGTACTTC. This gives the protein CASSWGPKETQYF. Drawing the rest from reference TRBV5-1 and TRBJ2-5, the complete variable domain is KAGVTQTPRYLIKTRGQQVTLSCSPISGHRSVSWYQQTPGQGLQFLFEYFSETQRNKGNFPGRFSGRQFSNSRSEMNVSTLELGDSALYLCASSWGPKETQYFGPGTRLLVL.

The gene calls are TRBV5-4 and TRBJ2-7, with TRBD1 matching 7 bases. Germline V gene lookup returns CDR1 SGHNT and CDR2 YYREEE (reference sequence). The junction had 8 bases not matched to a gene; V was cut back by 1 base and J by 7 bases. This CDR3 has 14 residues. CDR3 in amino acids: CASSLKTGLGEQYF. CDR3 DNA: TGTGCCAGCAGCTTGAAGACAGGGCTAGGGGAGCAGTACTTC.

The gene calls are TRBV24-1 and TRBJ2-1; TRBD1 aligns across 7 bases. CDR3 size: 17 residues. V shed 3 bases, J shed 6 bases, and the junction held 13 bases outside the gene matches. Germline V gene data show CDR1 as KGHDR and CDR2 as SFDVKD. The CDR3 sequence: CATSDDTGQSMGNEQFF. Here the CDR3 DNA reads TGTGCCACCAGTGATGATACGGGACAGTCAATGGGCAATGAGCAGTTCTTC.

The rearrangement joins TRBV7-2 to TRBJ2-7; D remains ambiguous. Looked up from germline, CDR1 is SGHTA and CDR2 is FQGNSA. The ends were cut back, 1 base at V and 0 bases at J, with 7 bases in the middle. This CDR3 region has 14 residues. CDR3 region: CASSLVPHSYEQYF. The CDR3 nucleotides are TGTGCCAGCAGCTTAGTACCTCACTCCTACGAGCAGTACTTC.

The chain couples TRBV12-3 or TRBV12-4 to TRBJ1-2; 8 nucleotides line up with TRBD1. This CDR3 has 14 residues. J lost 8 bases, V lost 6 bases, and 11 bases had no gene match. CDR3 sequence: CASRGTGGRRGYTF. The DNA for the CDR3 is TGTGCCAGCAGGGGGACAGGCGGGAGGAGGGGCTACACCTTC.

The chain carries TRBV20-1 and TRBJ2-5; D is possibly TRBD2 (5 bases). V was trimmed by 7 bases and J by 5 bases, leaving 11 bases between them. The CDR3 totals 11 residues. Germline assignment: CDR1 DFQATT and CDR2 SNEGSKA (reference sequence). CDR3 nucleotides: TGCAGTGGTGAGGGAAGGGAGACCCAGTACTTC. Protein sequence: CSGEGRETQYF.

The chain uses TRBV19 and TRBJ2-3, with TRBD1 matching over 9 bases. After removal of 1 base from V and 0 bases from J, the junction contained 8 bases not matched to a gene. The CDR3 contains 18 residues. Per germline, CDR1 LNHDA and CDR2 SQIVND (reference sequence). For the CDR3, the DNA is TGTGCCAGTAGTATAGTAGGGGGACAGGGTTTCAGCACAGATACGCAGTATTTT. It is translated as CASSIVGGQGFSTDTQYF.

V usage is TRBV5-6 and J usage is TRBJ1-2; D uncertain. The ends were cut back, 4 bases at V and 1 base at J, with 14 bases in the middle. This CDR3 contains 15 residues. Germline V CDR1 and CDR2: SGHDT, YYEEEE. CDR3 protein: CASSLLGIHNYGYTF. CDR3 nucleotide sequence: TGTGCCAGCAGCCTGCTGGGTATCCATAACTATGGCTACACCTTC.

V and J are TRBV29-1 and TRBJ2-2; 9 nucleotides agree with TRBD1. The germline CDR1 and CDR2 sequences are SQVTM and ANQGSEA. The V gene end was trimmed by 6 bases and the J gene end by 6 bases; junction bases not matched to a gene: 8. This CDR3 is built from 14 residues. This CDR3 is CSVQGQGGPGELFF. In nucleotides, the CDR3 is TGCAGCGTCCAGGGACAGGGAGGCCCCGGGGAGCTGTTTTTT.

In this sample, this clonotype turned up a few times. The V gene is TRBV29-1, the J gene TRBJ2-7; 7 bases align to TRBD1. V gave up 7 bases and J gave up 6 bases; unmatched junction bases: 9. CDR1 is SQVTM and CDR2 is ANQGSEA in the germline V gene. The CDR3 consists of 12 residues. The CDR3 nucleotides are TGCAGCGCGGGGACAGCTTCGAGCGAGCAGTACTTC. This codes for CSAGTASSEQYF.

The chain combines TRBV12-3 or TRBV12-4 with TRBJ2-5; D unresolved. V was clipped by 0 bases and J by 0 bases, with 8 bases between them. The CDR3 runs 15 residues. CDR3 DNA sequence: TGTGCCAGCAGTTTAGCGAGTCTCGACCAAGAGACCCAGTACTTC. Translated: CASSLASLDQETQYF.

The genes are TRBV20-1 and TRBJ2-7; 7 nucleotides match TRBD1. The CDR3 loop spans 13 amino acids. V was pared by 0 bases and J by 7 bases, with 6 bases of the junction left unmatched. Germline CDR1 reads DFQATT; CDR2 reads SNEGSKA (reference sequence). CDR3 nucleotides: TGCAGTGCTAGAGATCTACAGGGGAGAGAGCAGTACTTC. Protein sequence: CSARDLQGREQYF.

The V gene is TRBV29-1, the J gene TRBJ1-1; D uncertain. CDR1 and CDR2 from the germline V gene are SQVTM and ANQGSEA. The V and J ends lost 8 bases and 4 bases respectively, with 11 bases between them. CDR3 length: 11 amino acids. This CDR3 is CSPSMGTEAFF. The CDR3 DNA reads TGCAGCCCCTCCATGGGCACTGAAGCTTTCTTT.

The V gene is TRBV6-5, the J gene TRBJ1-1; D possibly corresponds to TRBD1 (5 bases). With 8 bases removed from V and 5 bases from J, the gap between germline ends came to 21 bases. CDR1 and CDR2 (germline): MNHEY, SVGAGI. The CDR3 length is 15 residues. The CDR3 coding sequence is TGTGCCAGCTCCCGTTCTGCCGGGGGGTGGACTGAAGCTTTCTTT. It specifies CASSRSAGGWTEAFF.

The V gene is TRBV29-1, the J gene TRBJ2-7; D remains unclear. Germline V lookup: CDR1 SQVTM, CDR2 ANQGSEA. There are 13 residues in the CDR3. Trimming left V 7 bases short and J 0 bases short, with 13 bases between. CDR3 protein: CSAMDRSSYEQYF. The DNA of the CDR3 is TGCAGCGCTATGGACCGGAGCTCCTACGAGCAGTACTTC.

The rearrangement joins TRBV6-2 or TRBV6-3 to TRBJ2-7; 9 nucleotides line up with TRBD1. Germline CDR1 MNHEY, CDR2 SVGEGT. V lost 10 bases, J lost 3 bases, and 10 bases stayed unmatched. This CDR3 is built from 14 residues. Written as DNA, the CDR3 is TGTGCCACCTCAGACTCGGGACAGGGCTACGAGCAGTACTTC. It specifies CATSDSGQGYEQYF.

The chain is built from TRBV7-3 and TRBJ2-5, with D possibly TRBD2 on 5 matching bases. This CDR3 region has 13 residues. Germline CDR1 reads SGHTA; CDR2 reads FQGTGA. The ends were cut back, 5 bases at V and 4 bases at J, with 11 bases in the middle. The CDR3 sequence: CASSRASLETQYF. Written as DNA, the CDR3 is TGTGCCAGCAGCCGGGCTAGCCTAGAGACCCAGTACTTC.

V and J are TRBV18 and TRBJ1-1, with 8 bases that match TRBD1. Per the germline V gene, CDR1 is KGHSH and CDR2 is LQKENI. The CDR3 is 16 amino acids. With 3 bases clipped from V and 6 bases from J, the junction kept 12 bases outside the gene matches. CDR3 amino acids: CASSPSILTGVAEAFF. The CDR3 DNA reads as TGTGCCAGCTCACCGTCTATTTTGACAGGGGTGGCTGAAGCTTTCTTT. The full variable domain, its missing parts supplied by reference TRBV18 and TRBJ1-1, is NAGVMQNPRHLVRRRGQEARLRCSPMKGHSHVYWYRQLPEEGLKFMVYLQKENIIDESGMPKERFSAEFPKEGPSILRIQQVVRGDSAAYFCASSPSILTGVAEAFFGQGTRLTVV.

This chain links TRBV5-1 with TRBJ2-5; possibly TRBD1 or TRBD2 for D (6 bases each). From germline, CDR1 is SGHRS and CDR2 YFSETQ. The CDR3 is 14 amino acids. Deletions cut 4 bases from V and 4 bases from J, with 14 bases between. CDR3 protein: CASSATGRRETQYF. The CDR3 DNA sequence: TGCGCCAGCAGCGCTACAGGGAGGCGAGAGACCCAGTACTTC.

The chain joins TRBV3-1 to TRBJ2-2; D ambiguous. V was clipped by 3 bases and J by 2 bases, with 10 bases between them. This CDR3 region has 15 residues. Germline loops: CDR1 LGHDT, CDR2 YNNKEL (reference sequence). The CDR3 here is CASSQSPTNTGELFF. DNA for the CDR3: TGTGCCAGCAGCCAGTCCCCTACTAACACCGGGGAGCTGTTTTTT. Combining the CDR3 with reference TRBV3-1 and TRBJ2-2 gives the whole variable domain DTAVSQTPKYLVTQMGNDKSIKCEQNLGHDTMYWYKQDSKKFLKIMFSYNNKELIINETVPNRFSPKSPDKAHLNLHINSLELGDSAVYFCASSQSPTNTGELFFGEGSRLTVL.

The rearrangement uses TRBV5-1 and TRBJ2-3, with 9 positions matching TRBD1. CDR3 size: 13 residues. V shed 9 bases and J 3 bases; nucleotides not matched to a gene: 5. The germline V gene has CDR1 SGHRS and CDR2 YFSETQ. The CDR3 is CATRTGVTDTQYF. In nucleotides, the CDR3 is TGCGCCACCCGGACAGGGGTGACAGATACGCAGTATTTT.

The chain uses TRBV6-2 or TRBV6-3 and TRBJ2-3, with 9 bases matching TRBD2. V trimming: 7 bases; J trimming: 2 bases; junction bases outside the gene matches: 10. This CDR3 contains 16 residues. Germline values: CDR1 MNHEY, CDR2 SVGEGT. CDR3 protein: CASTHPSGDVTDTQYF. The DNA for the CDR3 is TGTGCCAGCACACACCCTAGCGGGGACGTCACAGATACGCAGTATTTT.

This rearrangement joins TRBV20-1 to TRBJ2-7, with a possible D match to TRBD2 (6 bases). The germline gives CDR1 DFQATT, CDR2 SNEGSKA (reference sequence). This CDR3 has 17 amino acids. Trimming left V 0 bases short and J 0 bases short, with 18 bases between. CDR3 region: CSARDPRGSGRSYEQYF. As DNA, the CDR3 is TGCAGTGCTAGAGATCCCCGAGGAAGCGGGCGCTCCTACGAGCAGTACTTC.